The source of this T cell receptor beta chain is a study of CD8 T cells in Susac syndrome. With 0 bases removed from V and 6 bases from J, the gap between germline ends came to 13 bases. The CDR3 consists of 15 residues. Germline V gives CDR1 SGHRS, CDR2 YFSETQ. It was with random hexamers that 0.5 to 1 ug RNA was reverse transcribed. From the immunoSEQ multiplex PCR reads, TCRdb called clonotypes with MiXCR, one entry per CDR3 protein. The table has approximately 74,000 distinct CDR3 sequences, approximately 94% seen once; the top ten hold roughly 0.5%. In blood CD8+ and CD4+ T cells, TCR beta underwent sequencing.

The TCR originated in a human donor with Susac syndrome. The sample was CD4+ T cells from PBMCs. This chain uses TRBV5-1 with TRBJ1-5; D not resolved. The CDR3, as DNA: TGCGCCAGCAGCTTGGGATCGGGGTTCGGTCAGCCCCAGCATTTT. As protein: CASSLGSGFGQPQHF.